This T cell receptor (delta chain) originates from a study of gamma delta lymphoproliferative disorders and STAT genes (dated by TCRdb to 2016 to 2019). Background for the entire study: The LymphoTrack Dx TCRG Assay was used to prepare gamma-chain libraries from at least 50 ng of genomic DNA. Since no corresponding Invivoscribe delta assay was available, delta-chain libraries were prepared following the standard operating procedure of the EuroClonality-NGS working group. The study profiled TCR gamma and delta CDR3 repertoires by deep sequencing in Tgammadelta lymphoproliferative disease patients and healthy controls, within a larger immunophenotypic and STAT-mutation study. To confirm results, a couple of gamma-chain samples and every delta-chain sample were sequenced twice.

Details on this clone: The antigen it binds to is not known. TCRdb's protein, taken from a much larger clone, differs from this DNA's translation at residue 11, likely owing to a read error; the protein displayed comes from the DNA.

Here is what the overall study found, with its caveats: In whole-repertoire clustering, patient gamma repertoires grouped separately from healthy controls, whereas delta repertoires showed no separation between groups. Nearly all major patient gamma and delta clonotypes were public, shared with at least one healthy donor; only a couple of gamma clonotypes were private to disease. T cells in controls likely covered a range of maturation stages, whereas leukemic cells were skewed toward terminal effectors, which could potentially limit comparisons between patients and controls. According to the authors, NGS specificity may be reduced at low frequencies, so whether leukemic clones are public or private needs confirmation.

Counted from cysteine to phenylalanine, this CDR3 has 18 amino acids. The entry retains the CDR3 DNA only, 54 bases that are in frame from base 1. V is trimmed back by 0 bases and J by 2 bases, and the junction contains 8 bases that no gene match accounts for. The germline V gene provides CDR1 GEAIGNYY and CDR2 EKD. Both library preparation methods relied on multiplex PCR with primers aimed at conserved V and J regions of the TCR genes. The amplicons were purified, pooled and then sequenced on an Illumina MiSeq platform. As for the authors' bioinformatics: V(D)J alignment, clonotype assembly and translation were done with MiXCR, while functionality assessment and CDR3 repertoire analyses were done with VDJtools. CDR3 was defined per IMGT, and analyses were restricted to productive sequences using functional genes, excluding ORF genes and pseudogenes. A custom Python script was used to search all patients and controls for identical amino acid CDR3s of major clonotypes (frequency >=5%). To compare clonotype frequencies between patients and controls, a one-sided non-parametric Wilcoxon test was applied. With CATT, TCRdb called clones again from the public reads; duplicate DNA rows were later joined. The V and J calls reflect TCRdb's pipeline rather than the authors' work. The sample table holds about a thousand delta-chain clones, of which around 1.9% were seen once. Roughly 73% of the sample comes from the top ten.

Genomic DNA from peripheral blood mononuclear cells isolated from patients and controls was used for TCR sequencing. The control group consisted of about 23 healthy adult blood donors (median age roughly 69 years; some twelve males and approximately eleven females) who were matched to the patients for age and sex. Sequenced sample: blood. The clonotype was recovered from a human donor in good health. The rearrangement combines TRDV2 with TRDJ1, with 13 junctional bases fitting TRDD3. CDR3 reads: CACDTVLGDTHLTDKLIF. The DNA sequence reads TGTGCCTGTGACACCGTACTGGGGGATACGCACCTGACCGATAAACTCATCTTT.